This entry lists 18 T cell receptor beta chains sequenced from one sample in a study of blood T cell repertoires in COVID-19. Clones were read by immunoSEQ multiplex PCR, and TCRdb kept only the in-frame ones, dropping some. The data hold 150,000 to 200,000 clones, with approximately 80% observed a single time. The sample consisted of peripheral blood. The receptors shown here come from a woman in her 40s with COVID-19, enrolled during active disease.

V and J are TRBV9 and TRBJ2-3; 10 nucleotides align to TRBD2. The ends lost 0 bases at V and 4 bases at J; junction bases unmatched: 2. The germline V gene has CDR1 SGDLS and CDR2 YYNGEE. CDR3 length: 15 amino acids. For the CDR3, the DNA is TGTGCCAGCAGCGTAGGAGCGGGAGGGGCAGATACGCAGTATTTT. Its protein is CASSVGAGGADTQYF.

The CDR3: CASVRDRGANEQFF. CDR3 sequence (DNA): TGTGCCAGCGTAAGGGACAGGGGCGCCAATGAGCAGTTCTTC. The chain carries TRBV2 and TRBJ2-1, with 10 bases lining up with TRBD1. Germline-derived CDR1 and CDR2 are SNHLY and FYNNEI. CDR3 length: 14 residues. Trimming at V came to 8 bases and at J to 6 bases, leaving 7 bases not matched to a gene. Full variable domain (rest looked up from reference TRBV2 and TRBJ2-1): EPEVTQTPSHQVTQMGQEVILRCVPISNHLYFYWYRQILGQKVEFLVSFYNNEISEKSEIFDDQFSVERPDGSNFTLKIRSTKLEDSAMYFCASVRDRGANEQFFGPGTRLTVL.

This chain uses TRBV28 with TRBJ1-2, with D hard to call. Germline V gives CDR1 MDHEN, CDR2 SYDVKM. V shed 1 base and J shed 0 bases, with 9 bases lying between them. The CDR3 spans 15 residues. The CDR3 DNA reads as TGTGCCAGCAGTTTATTTGCCACTTCTAACTATGGCTACACCTTC. Encoded protein: CASSLFATSNYGYTF.

The chain joins TRBV3-1 (or the pseudogene TRBV3-2) to TRBJ2-5, with TRBD2 matching 9 bases. The V gene end was trimmed by 5 bases and the J gene end by 5 bases; junction bases not matched to a gene: 3. This CDR3 is built from 13 residues. The germline CDR1 and CDR2 sequences are LGHDT and YNNKEL (reference sequence). The CDR3 DNA sequence: TGTGCCAGCAGCAGGACTAGCGCGGAGACCCAGTACTTC. Protein sequence: CASSRTSAETQYF.

The rearrangement joins TRBV27 to TRBJ2-7; D perhaps matches TRBD2 (5 bases). V shed 6 bases and J shed 6 bases, with 9 bases lying between them. This CDR3 has 11 amino acids. Germline CDR1 and CDR2: MNHEY and SMNVEV (reference sequence). The CDR3 region is CASSLAGEQYF. CDR3 nucleotide sequence: TGTGCCAGCAGCCTCGCGGGCGAGCAGTACTTC.

The V gene is TRBV11-2, the J gene TRBJ2-5, with 7 positions matching TRBD2. The CDR3 totals 15 residues. Germline V gene data show CDR1 as SGHAT and CDR2 as FQNNGV. Trimming cost V 3 bases and J 4 bases; bases outside gene matches: 8. The CDR3 sequence: CASSFRGSTVETQYF. CDR3 DNA sequence: TGTGCCAGCAGCTTTCGCGGGAGTACGGTAGAGACCCAGTACTTC.

The chain is built from TRBV19 and TRBJ2-4, with D possibly being TRBD2 (5 bases). The germline V gene encodes CDR1 LNHDA and CDR2 SQIVND (reference sequence). Trimming pared 2 bases from V and 0 bases from J, leaving 17 bases between. This CDR3 contains 18 residues. The CDR3 loop is CASSIMRAPVGAKNIQYF. The CDR3 region has the DNA TGTGCCAGTAGTATAATGAGGGCTCCGGTGGGAGCCAAAAACATTCAGTACTTC. Based on the CDR3 plus reference TRBV19 and TRBJ2-4, the full variable domain is DGGITQSPKYLFRKEGQNVTLSCEQNLNHDAMYWYRQDPGQGLRLIYYSQIVNDFQKGDIAEGYSVSREKKESFPLTVTSAQKNPTAFYLCASSIMRAPVGAKNIQYFGAGTRLSVL.

This chain links TRBV5-1 with TRBJ2-7; TRBD1 agrees at 10 bases. The CDR3 runs to 14 residues. Germline trimming cut 6 bases from V and 2 bases from J; bases unmatched to any gene: 5. Germline V gives CDR1 SGHRS, CDR2 YFSETQ. CDR3 sequence reads: CASNTGTGAYEQYF. For the CDR3, the DNA is TGCGCCAGCAATACCGGGACAGGGGCCTACGAGCAGTACTTC.

The V and J genes are TRBV7-9 and TRBJ1-1; D unresolved. Germline CDR1 and CDR2: SEHNR and FQNEAQ (reference sequence). The CDR3 runs to 12 residues. V was trimmed by 4 bases and J by 7 bases, leaving 10 bases between them. As DNA, the CDR3 is TGTGCCAGCAGCTCATCAGGCGTTGAAGCTTTCTTT. Its translation is CASSSSGVEAFF. Using reference TRBV7-9 and TRBJ1-1 for the parts outside the CDR3, the full variable domain is DTGVSQNPRHKITKRGQNVTFRCDPISEHNRLYWYRQTLGQGPEFLTYFQNEAQLEKSRLLSDRFSAERPKGSFSTLEIQRTEQGDSAMYLCASSSSGVEAFFGQGTRLTVV.

In this sample, this clone turned up once. CDR3 protein: CSVRWGGTYEQYF. The CDR3 DNA is TGCAGCGTACGGTGGGGGGGCACCTACGAGCAGTACTTC. The rearrangement links TRBV29-1 to TRBJ2-7; D perhaps matches TRBD2 (7 bases). This CDR3 is built from 13 residues. Germline V gives CDR1 SQVTM, CDR2 ANQGSEA. Trimming stripped 6 bases from V and 2 bases from J, with 14 bases between.

The J gene is TRBJ2-5, the V gene TRBV2; 7 bases map to TRBD1. Losses at the gene ends were 8 bases for V and 5 bases for J; bases not matched to a gene: 14. CDR1 and CDR2 (germline): SNHLY, FYNNEI. This CDR3 has 15 amino acids. In nucleotides, the CDR3 is TGTGCCAGCTCAGAGGACGAGGGGGCTTGGGAGACCCAGTACTTC. Translated, it gives CASSEDEGAWETQYF.

The V gene is TRBV19, the J gene TRBJ2-3, with D unclear. CDR1 and CDR2 (germline): LNHDA, SQIVND (reference sequence). The CDR3 length is 13 residues. V was clipped by 2 bases and J by 4 bases, with 7 bases between them. CDR3 DNA: TGTGCCAGTAGTATAATTACAGCAGATACGCAGTATTTT. Translated: CASSIITADTQYF.

The V and J genes are TRBV4-2 and TRBJ1-3, with a possible D match to TRBD1 (6 bases). CDR3 length equals 17 residues. The V end was cut by 1 base, the J end by 0 bases, with 13 bases between. CDR1 and CDR2 (germline): LGHNA, YNFKEQ. In nucleotides, the CDR3 is TGTGCCAGCAGCCAAGCTCACTGGACAGTCTCTGGAAACACCATATATTTT. Translated, it gives CASSQAHWTVSGNTIYF.

The gene calls are TRBV9 and TRBJ2-2, with D possibly being TRBD2 (7 bases). From germline, CDR1 is SGDLS and CDR2 YYNGEE. V dropped 3 bases and J dropped 4 bases, with 10 bases sitting between them. The CDR3 consists of 14 residues. CDR3 sequence: CASSERGATGELFF. CDR3 DNA sequence: TGTGCCAGCAGCGAACGGGGGGCCACCGGGGAGCTGTTTTTT.

The chain combines TRBV29-1 with TRBJ2-3; D is possibly TRBD2 (6 bases). The germline V gene has CDR1 SQVTM and CDR2 ANQGSEA. This CDR3 is built from 13 residues. V was trimmed by 6 bases and J by 4 bases, leaving 14 bases between them. CDR3 protein: CSVDVSGSDTQYF. The CDR3 nucleotides are TGCAGCGTGGACGTTAGCGGTTCAGATACGCAGTATTTT.

The rearrangement joins TRBV9 to TRBJ2-6; D gene ambiguous. The ends were cut back, 2 bases at V and 4 bases at J, with 10 bases in the middle. CDR1 SGDLS and CDR2 YYNGEE come from the germline V gene. The CDR3 spans 15 residues. The DNA of the CDR3 is TGTGCCAGCAGCGTCGAGACACCCGGGGCCAACGTCCTGACTTTC. Its translation is CASSVETPGANVLTF.

V gene TRBV28 combines with J gene TRBJ1-2, with unresolved D. Trimming removed 4 bases at V and 7 bases at J, with 10 bases between. The CDR3 has 12 residues. Germline CDR1 is MDHEN and CDR2 is SYDVKM. The CDR3 here is CASSWRGSGYTF. The CDR3, as DNA: TGTGCCAGCAGTTGGCGGGGAAGTGGCTACACCTTC.

The gene calls are TRBV7-2 and TRBJ1-5; 9 positions agree with TRBD1. With 5 bases clipped from V and 6 bases from J, the junction kept 8 bases outside the gene matches. Germline assignment: CDR1 SGHTA and CDR2 FQGNSA. The length of the CDR3 is 15 residues. CDR3 sequence (DNA): TGTGCCAGCAGCCAAGGACAGGGGAATAGTCAGCCCCAGCATTTT. Its protein product is CASSQGQGNSQPQHF.